Each of the 27 T cell receptor beta chains below was sequenced from the same sample in a study of blood T cell repertoires in COVID-19. Repertoires were generated with immunoSEQ multiplex PCR, while TCRdb's copy carries only in-frame clones and drops some. The sample contains about 140,000 clones, around 90% of which appear only once. Specimen: peripheral blood. The receptors here all came from a human donor in a cohort sampled during active COVID-19.

The sample holds a few counts of this clone. The chain couples TRBV18 to TRBJ1-1; 8 bases are a match to TRBD1. The V and J ends lost 6 bases and 1 base, in that order; junction bases with no gene match: 4. CDR3 length equals 14 residues. Germline V lookup: CDR1 KGHSH, CDR2 LQKENI. The CDR3 sequence is CASSPDRENTEAFF. For the CDR3, the DNA is TGTGCCAGCTCGCCGGACAGGGAGAACACTGAAGCTTTCTTT. Based on the CDR3 plus reference TRBV18 and TRBJ1-1, the full variable domain is NAGVMQNPRHLVRRRGQEARLRCSPMKGHSHVYWYRQLPEEGLKFMVYLQKENIIDESGMPKERFSAEFPKEGPSILRIQQVVRGDSAAYFCASSPDRENTEAFFGQGTRLTVV.

The chain couples TRBV6-5 to TRBJ2-3; maybe TRBD1 (5 bases). V was clipped by 5 bases and J by 2 bases, with 11 bases between them. The length of the CDR3 is 14 residues. CDR1 MNHEY and CDR2 SVGAGI come from the germline V gene. CDR3 DNA: TGTGCCAGCAGTCCCCAGGGATACACAGATACGCAGTATTTT. It encodes CASSPQGYTDTQYF.

V is TRBV7-8 and J is TRBJ1-2; TRBD1 matches at 9 bases. Germline-derived CDR1 and CDR2 are SGHVS and FQNEAQ. The CDR3 length is 16 residues. V was clipped by 1 base and J by 8 bases; unmatched bases: 11. The CDR3 DNA reads as TGTGCCAGCAGCTTAGTCCCTCCAACAGGGGGCGAAGGCTACACCTTC. Its translation: CASSLVPPTGGEGYTF.

V and J are TRBV3-1 (or the pseudogene TRBV3-2) and TRBJ2-5; 14 nucleotides match TRBD2. The germline V gene has CDR1 LGHDT and CDR2 YNNKEL (reference sequence). The V segment lost 8 bases and the J segment 3 bases; nucleotides outside the gene matches: 11. The CDR3 runs 17 residues. The CDR3 nucleotides are TGTGCCAGCGGACTAGAGACTAGCGGGGGGGGGAAAGAGACCCAGTACTTC. Residues: CASGLETSGGGKETQYF.

The sample holds one count of this clone. V usage is TRBV6-6 and J usage is TRBJ2-5; 11 bases map to TRBD2. Per the germline V gene, CDR1 is MNHNY and CDR2 is SVGAGI (reference sequence). The length of the CDR3 is 14 residues. With V trimmed by 3 bases and J by 7 bases, 4 bases remained unmatched. The CDR3 here is CASSYLAGGRTQYF. CDR3 nucleotide sequence: TGTGCCAGCAGTTATCTAGCGGGAGGCCGGACCCAGTACTTC.

The rearrangement links TRBV6-5 to TRBJ2-7; 7 bases agree with TRBD1. Germline CDR1 is MNHEY and CDR2 is SVGAGI. CDR3 length: 14 amino acids. J lost 0 bases, V lost 6 bases, and 5 bases had no gene match. Here the CDR3 reads CASRGQPSSYEQYF. Here the CDR3 DNA reads TGTGCCAGCAGGGGACAGCCGAGCTCCTACGAGCAGTACTTC.

Of note for this clone: The same CDR3 also results from other DNA sequences found in this sample. CDR3 nucleotide sequence: TGTGCCAGCAGCAATGGGGCGGGGGGGCCTAGCTCCTACAATGAGCAGTTCTTC. Translated, it gives CASSNGAGGPSSYNEQFF. The gene calls are TRBV21-1 and TRBJ2-1; TRBD2 is the table's D call and was not checked against the DNA. TRBV21-1 is given as a pseudogene. This CDR3 has 18 residues.

V is TRBV7-7 and J is TRBJ2-5; 9 bases line up with TRBD1. This CDR3 has 15 residues. Germline values: CDR1 SSHAT, CDR2 FNYEAQ (reference sequence). With V trimmed by 5 bases and J by 5 bases, 9 bases remained unmatched. The CDR3: CASSTGTGRGETQYF. In nucleotides, the CDR3 is TGTGCCAGCAGCACTGGGACAGGGAGAGGGGAGACCCAGTACTTC.

The rearrangement links TRBV14 to TRBJ1-1; D is perhaps TRBD1 (5 bases). The germline V gene encodes CDR1 SGHDN and CDR2 FVKESK. CDR3 length: 14 amino acids. Trimming shortened V by 1 base and J by 3 bases, and 9 bases separated the two germline ends. The CDR3 here is CASSQAGGYTEAFF. The DNA for the CDR3 is TGTGCCAGCAGCCAAGCGGGGGGATACACTGAAGCTTTCTTT.

The chain uses TRBV28 and TRBJ1-2, with TRBD1 matching 9 bases. J lost 5 bases, V lost 5 bases, and 12 bases had no gene match. CDR3 size: 16 residues. Germline V gene data show CDR1 as MDHEN and CDR2 as SYDVKM. The CDR3 DNA reads TGTGCCAGCAGTCCACGGGGGACAGGGCAAATATATGGCTACACCTTC. Protein: CASSPRGTGQIYGYTF.

The chain joins TRBV5-1 to TRBJ2-2, with 14 positions matching TRBD2. The ends lost 3 bases at V and 5 bases at J; junction bases unmatched: 6. The CDR3 contains 17 residues. Per germline, CDR1 SGHRS and CDR2 YFSETQ. DNA of the CDR3: TGCGCCAGCAGCTCGGGACTAGCGGGAGCCGAGACCGGGGAGCTGTTTTTT. Its translation: CASSSGLAGAETGELFF.

V and J are TRBV19 and TRBJ2-4; D ambiguous. V was trimmed by 3 bases and J by 4 bases, leaving 4 bases between them. Germline lookup yields CDR1 LNHDA and CDR2 SQIVND (reference sequence). The length of the CDR3 is 12 residues. The CDR3 coding sequence is TGTGCCAGTAGTATGAGTAAAAACATTCAGTACTTC. Translating gives CASSMSKNIQYF.

V is TRBV6-5 and J is TRBJ2-5; no definite D call. The length of the CDR3 is 10 residues. Germline lookup yields CDR1 MNHEY and CDR2 SVGAGI. V was shortened by 9 bases and J by 7 bases, with 9 bases between the two germline ends. The CDR3 nucleotides are TGTGCCAGTCCTCCGGGGACCCAGTACTTC. This translates into CASPPGTQYF.

In its sample, this clone was seen a few times. The chain carries TRBV7-2 and TRBJ2-7; possibly TRBD1 for D (5 bases). Trimming removed 5 bases from V and 2 bases from J, with 7 bases in between. CDR1 is SGHTA, CDR2 FQGNSA, per germline. The CDR3 totals 12 residues. In DNA form, the CDR3 reads TGTGCCAGCAGCGGGGCGACCTACGAGCAGTACTTC. It codes for CASSGATYEQYF.

The J gene is TRBJ1-1, the V gene TRBV28; 8 bases line up with TRBD1. V lost 5 bases and J lost 5; bases outside the gene matches: 10. Germline assignment: CDR1 MDHEN and CDR2 SYDVKM. This CDR3 comprises 15 residues. CDR3 coding DNA: TGTGCCAGCAGTCCCGTAGGACAGGGTGGTACTGAAGCTTTCTTT. It is translated as CASSPVGQGGTEAFF.

This chain connects TRBV5-4 to TRBJ2-7, with TRBD1 matching 7 bases. The CDR3 extends over 14 amino acids. Germline CDR1 and CDR2: SGHNT and YYREEE (reference sequence). V was clipped by 0 bases and J by 5 bases; unmatched bases: 5. CDR3 DNA sequence: TGTGCCAGCAGCTTGGGACAGGGTAGAGACGAGCAGTACTTC. It encodes CASSLGQGRDEQYF.

In DNA form, the CDR3 reads TGTGCCAGTAGTATAGATCCAGGCCCCTACGAGCAGTACTTC. It is translated as CASSIDPGPYEQYF. The chain uses TRBV19 and TRBJ2-7; D is undetermined. The CDR3 runs 14 residues. The V gene's germline CDR1 is LNHDA and CDR2 SQIVND (reference sequence). With 0 bases removed from V and 2 bases from J, the gap between germline ends came to 8 bases.

This clone has a handful of counts. The DNA for the CDR3 is TGTGCCTGGAGTAGACTAGCGGGAGAGACCCAGTACTTC. This translates into CAWSRLAGETQYF. The chain combines TRBV30 with TRBJ2-5, with 10 positions matching TRBD2. The germline gives CDR1 GTSNPN, CDR2 SVGIG (reference sequence). This CDR3 comprises 13 residues. With 2 bases clipped from V and 4 bases from J, the junction kept 1 base outside the gene matches.

The chain couples TRBV5-4 to TRBJ2-7; perhaps TRBD1 as D (6 bases). The CDR3 spans 13 residues. V was clipped by 3 bases and J by 5 bases, with 12 bases between them. Germline V gene data show CDR1 as SGHNT and CDR2 as YYREEE (reference sequence). The CDR3 DNA reads as TGTGCCAGCAGCTCACAGGGCATGGACGAGCAGTACTTC. Translating it yields CASSSQGMDEQYF.

The chain is built from TRBV7-6 and TRBJ1-3; the D is unclear. Germline assignment: CDR1 SGHVS and CDR2 FNYEAQ. CDR3 size: 13 residues. Trimming removed 0 bases from V and 4 bases from J, with 4 bases in between. For the CDR3, the DNA is TGTGCCAGCAGCTTAGCCAGGGGAAACACCATATATTTT. Its translation: CASSLARGNTIYF.

CDR3 sequence: CAISGGHRGDNSPLHF. In DNA, the CDR3 is TGTGCCATCAGTGGGGGACACCGGGGAGATAATTCACCCCTCCACTTT. The rearrangement links TRBV10-3 to TRBJ1-6, with TRBD1 as a possible D gene (6 bases). Trimming took 4 bases from V and 5 from J, leaving 15 bases between them. The CDR3 is 16 amino acids. Per germline, CDR1 ENHRY and CDR2 SYGVKD.

The gene calls are TRBV27 and TRBJ1-5; D unresolved. The CDR3 covers 15 residues. In germline, CDR1 is MNHEY, CDR2 SMNVEV (reference sequence). V lost 3 bases and J lost 2, with 11 bases in between. In DNA form, the CDR3 reads TGTGCCAGCAGTTTTGTTGGGAGTGGCAATCAGCCCCAGCATTTT. It is translated as CASSFVGSGNQPQHF.

The CDR3 loop is CASSSASGRDDEQYF. DNA for the CDR3: TGTGCCAGCAGCTCCGCTTCCGGGAGGGATGACGAGCAGTACTTC. This chain links TRBV7-3 with TRBJ2-7, with 8 bases identical to TRBD2. CDR1 and CDR2 (germline): SGHTA, FQGTGA. The CDR3 has 15 residues. The V and J ends lost 4 bases and 5 bases, in that order; junction bases with no gene match: 10. Looking up the rest from reference TRBV7-3 and TRBJ2-7 gives the full variable domain: GAGVSQTPSNKVTEKGKYVELRCDPISGHTALYWYRQSLGQGPEFLIYFQGTGAADDSGLPNDRFFAVRPEGSVSTLKIQRTERGDSAVYLCASSSASGRDDEQYFGPGTRLTVT.

The genes are TRBV7-7 and TRBJ2-2, with D uncertain. Trimming took off 5 bases at V and 1 base at J, with 8 bases between the two ends. Germline CDR1 reads SSHAT; CDR2 reads FNYEAQ (reference sequence). This CDR3 contains 14 residues. The CDR3 protein is CASSLRQNTGELFF. In DNA form, the CDR3 reads TGTGCCAGCAGCCTTAGACAGAACACCGGGGAGCTGTTTTTT.

The V call is TRBV5-6, the J call TRBJ2-7; D is possibly TRBD2 (5 bases). CDR3 size: 16 residues. CDR1 and CDR2 from the germline V gene are SGHDT and YYEEEE. Trimming took 0 bases from V and 2 from J, leaving 15 bases between them. This chain's CDR3 is CASSLGKGAIPYEQYF. CDR3 nucleotide sequence: TGTGCCAGCAGCTTGGGGAAGGGAGCAATCCCCTACGAGCAGTACTTC.

This chain links TRBV30 with TRBJ1-1, with D hard to call. CDR3 length: 13 residues. The germline V gene has CDR1 GTSNPN and CDR2 SVGIG (reference sequence). The V end was cut by 3 bases, the J end by 0 bases, with 8 bases between. CDR3 amino acids: CAWRLVLNTEAFF. As DNA, the CDR3 is TGTGCCTGGAGATTAGTACTGAACACTGAAGCTTTCTTT. The full variable domain, completed using reference TRBV30 and TRBJ1-1, is SQTIHQWPATLVQPVGSPLSLECTVEGTSNPNLYWYRQAAGRGLQLLFYSVGIGQISSEVPQNLSASRPQDRQFILSSKKLLLSDSGFYLCAWRLVLNTEAFFGQGTRLTVV.

This clone was seen once. The chain couples TRBV7-8 to TRBJ2-7; 11 nucleotides align to TRBD2. Germline V gene sequence: CDR1 SGHVS, CDR2 FQNEAQ. The length of the CDR3 is 15 residues. The V and J ends lost 1 base and 6 bases, in that order; junction bases with no gene match: 5. CDR3 region: CASSLVAGGLSEQYF. CDR3 coding DNA: TGTGCCAGCAGCTTAGTAGCGGGGGGGCTCTCCGAGCAGTACTTC.